The source of this T cell receptor (beta chain) is a study of blood T cell repertoires in COVID-19. Study context: Donors in the United States, Italy and Spain gave samples during acute or convalescent COVID-19. Sample material is recorded as cDNA or gDNA derived from T cells, B-cell-depleted T cells, or PBMCs.

In the authors' methods: Reference gene primer amplification gave estimated nucleated cell counts. Method: immunoSEQ multiplex PCR; TCRdb's copy keeps in-frame clones and lacks some. V and J calls plus clone size are reproduced from that table; the DNA served to infer D and trimming. The data contain about 130,000 clones, about four fifths of them seen just once; the ten biggest clones take up 3% to 3.5%. The origin of this receptor is a woman of 80 years or more with acute or convalescent COVID-19. Specimen: peripheral blood.

As DNA, the CDR3 is TGTGCCAGCAGCGTGACAGGTGCAACTAATGAAAAACTGTTTTTT. Protein: CASSVTGATNEKLFF. The gene calls are TRBV7-3 and TRBJ1-4, with D possibly matching TRBD1 (6 bases). V lost 5 bases and J lost 0, with 10 bases in between. Looked up from germline, CDR1 is SGHTA and CDR2 is FQGTGA. The CDR3 consists of 15 residues.